The rows below give T cell receptor beta chains drawn from one sample of a study of blood T cell repertoires in COVID-19. TCRdb's copy holds only in-frame clones and misses some; the assay was immunoSEQ multiplex PCR. The table lists some 95,000 clones, less than 85% of them singletons. Sequences were obtained from peripheral blood. The receptor source for this set is a man in his 70s with acute or convalescent COVID-19. Each CDR3 is given with its conserved first and last residue. A D gene is named only where the DNA matches it firmly. Clone size, where shown, is once, few, many, or a class for clones that have expanded.

clone_size j_call v_call d_call cdr3_aa cdr3_nt
NA TRBJ1-2 TRBV9 TRBD1 CASSVTGANYGYTF TGTGCCAGCAGCGTAACAGGGGCTAACTATGGCTACACCTTC
NA TRBJ2-7 TRBV19 TRBD1 CASSPGQGVLYEQYF TGTGCCAGTAGTCCGGGACAGGGGGTCCTCTACGAGCAGTACTTC
NA TRBJ1-2 TRBV10-2 TRBD1 CASSESGGQGAGGYTF TGCGCCAGCAGTGAGTCCGGGGGACAGGGGGCAGGAGGCTACACCTTC
NA TRBJ2-1 TRBV11-2 TRBD2 CASSKTSGRVYNEQFF TGTGCCAGCAGCAAGACTAGCGGGAGGGTTTACAATGAGCAGTTCTTC
NA TRBJ2-1 TRBV27 NA CASSLYHRETVGNEQFF TGTGCCAGCAGTTTATATCACCGGGAAACAGTTGGCAATGAGCAGTTCTTC
NA TRBJ1-6 TRBV9 NA CASSVRGSGDSPLHF TGTGCCAGCAGCGTAAGGGGGTCAGGGGATTCACCCCTCCACTTT
NA TRBJ2-5 TRBV5-1 TRBD1 CASSWTGRQETQYF TGCGCCAGCAGCTGGACAGGGAGGCAAGAGACCCAGTACTTC
NA TRBJ1-2 TRBV5-1 NA CASSFAGYGYTF TGCGCCAGCAGCTTCGCAGGGTATGGCTACACCTTC
NA TRBJ2-2 TRBV2 NA CASSEALGLTGELFF TGTGCCAGCAGTGAAGCGCTGGGCCTCACCGGGGAGCTGTTTTTT
once TRBJ1-1 TRBV7-9 TRBD1 CASSLGQGIDTEAFF TGTGCCAGCAGCTTAGGACAGGGGATAGACACTGAAGCTTTCTTT
NA TRBJ2-1 TRBV7-2 TRBD1 CASSVGQGSYNEQFF TGTGCCAGCAGCGTAGGACAGGGCTCCTACAATGAGCAGTTCTTC
many TRBJ1-1 TRBV5-1 TRBD1 CASSPRTGGWSTEAFF TGCGCCAGCAGCCCACGGACAGGGGGCTGGAGCACTGAAGCTTTCTTT
NA TRBJ2-5 TRBV24-1 NA CATSDSSLQETQYF TGTGCCACCAGTGATTCCTCCCTTCAAGAGACCCAGTACTTC
NA TRBJ1-2 TRBV30 NA CAWSAGDGYTF TGTGCCTGGAGTGCAGGGGACGGCTACACCTTC
NA TRBJ1-2 TRBV7-9 NA CASSFANQGYTF TGTGCCAGCAGCTTCGCCAATCAGGGCTACACCTTC
NA TRBJ1-1 TRBV9 TRBD1 CASSVGTPGQGASNTEAFF TGTGCCAGCAGCGTGGGGACCCCGGGACAGGGGGCTTCGAACACTGAAGCTTTCTTT
NA TRBJ1-5 TRBV20-1 TRBD1 CSASEQGASNQPQHF TGCAGTGCTAGTGAACAGGGGGCTAGCAATCAGCCCCAGCATTTT
NA TRBJ2-7 TRBV27 NA CASSLSLGRTYGQYF TGTGCCAGCAGTTTAAGTTTGGGCAGAACGTACGGGCAGTACTTC
few TRBJ1-5 TRBV29-1 NA CSVEEQANQPQHF TGCAGCGTTGAGGAACAGGCCAATCAGCCCCAGCATTTT
NA TRBJ2-3 TRBV6-1 TRBD2 CASSEAGTSGYHTDTQYF TGTGCCAGCAGTGAAGCTGGGACTAGCGGGTATCACACAGATACGCAGTATTTT
few TRBJ1-5 TRBV18 NA CASAGVGQGLQPQHF TGTGCCAGCGCTGGAGTGGGGCAGGGACTACAGCCCCAGCATTTT
NA TRBJ2-6 TRBV29-1 NA CSVDSSGANVLTF TGCAGCGTTGATAGCTCTGGGGCCAACGTCCTGACTTTC
NA TRBJ1-4 TRBV30 NA CASRGYGEKLFF TGTGCCTCTAGGGGGTACGGTGAAAAACTGTTTTTT
once TRBJ2-7 TRBV27 NA CASSPTGQRDEQYF TGTGCCAGCAGTCCGACAGGTCAACGAGACGAGCAGTACTTC
medium-sized TRBJ2-3 TRBV5-4 NA CASRESTDTQYF TGTGCCAGCAGGGAGAGCACAGATACGCAGTATTTT
NA TRBJ1-2 TRBV9 NA CASSVENSFYGYTF TGTGCCAGCAGCGTAGAAAACAGTTTCTATGGCTACACCTTC
NA TRBJ2-1 TRBV11-2 NA CASSLSQNNEQFF TGTGCCAGCAGCTTATCACAGAACAATGAGCAGTTCTTC
NA TRBJ1-1 TRBV5-1 NA CASSPVGMNTEAFF TGCGCCAGCAGCCCAGTCGGGATGAACACTGAAGCTTTCTTT
NA TRBJ2-7 TRBV6-5 NA CASRGGTGSYEQYF TGTGCCAGCAGGGGGGGGACAGGTTCCTACGAGCAGTACTTC
NA TRBJ2-5 TRBV11-1 NA CASSPFGRVQETQYF TGTGCCAGCAGCCCGTTCGGCAGGGTCCAAGAGACCCAGTACTTC
NA TRBJ2-1 TRBV9 TRBD2 CASSVERESYNEQFF TGTGCCAGCAGCGTCGAGCGGGAGTCTTACAATGAGCAGTTCTTC
NA TRBJ2-1 TRBV27 NA CASSWAGDNEQFF TGTGCCAGCAGTTGGGCAGGGGACAATGAGCAGTTCTTC
NA TRBJ1-1 TRBV2 NA CASKIQASYTEAFF TGTGCCAGCAAAATACAGGCTTCGTACACTGAAGCTTTCTTT
NA TRBJ1-1 TRBV3-1/TRBV3-2 TRBD1 CATSGTGYIEAFF TGTGCCACCTCCGGGACAGGGTACATTGAAGCTTTCTTT
few TRBJ1-2 TRBV18 NA CASSPSTDLYGYTF TGTGCCAGCTCACCGTCGACAGACCTCTATGGCTACACCTTC
once TRBJ2-1 TRBV9 NA CASTVGQESYNEQFF TGTGCCAGCACCGTAGGACAAGAATCCTACAATGAGCAGTTCTTC
NA TRBJ2-2 TRBV6-5 NA CAARGTGELFF TGTGCCGCACGAGGGACCGGGGAGCTGTTTTTT
NA TRBJ2-7 TRBV4-1 NA CASSGGAGPANYEQYF TGCGCCAGCAGCGGAGGAGCGGGCCCCGCGAACTACGAGCAGTACTTC
once TRBJ1-2 TRBV19 NA CASSRQQYGYTF TGTGCCAGTAGTAGACAGCAATATGGCTACACCTTC
once TRBJ2-2 TRBV11-3 NA CASSSTGTGELFF TGTGCCAGCAGCTCCACGGGCACCGGGGAGCTGTTTTTT
NA TRBJ2-2 TRBV5-1 NA CASSKVDKQTGELFF TGCGCCAGCAGCAAAGTGGACAAGCAAACCGGGGAGCTGTTTTTT